This is a list of T cell receptor beta chains from one sample in a study of T cell clusters in autoimmune cytopenias. One entry per CDR3 protein, without DNA, is what TCRdb gives after re-calling the multiplex PCR reads. The sample table sets out over 6,000 distinct CDR3 sequences. These records were also assigned to another study, of T cell repertoires in aging, cancer and after chemotherapy.

Sequencing was done on a sample of peripheral blood. These receptors all stem from a human donor with an autoimmune cytopenia or autoimmune hepatitis (not recorded which). Both conserved end residues are part of each CDR3. Size tells how often a clone was seen (once, few, many) or the class of an expanded clone, and some rows leave it out.

-,TRBV18,TRBJ1-2,14,CASSGQTNNYGYTF
-,TRBV7-2,TRBJ1-5,12,CASSLVGQPQHF
-,TRBV5-4,TRBJ1-2,14,CASSLDSSNYGYTF
-,TRBV12-3/TRBV12-4,TRBJ2-2,14,CASSLMRNTGELFF
-,TRBV27,TRBJ2-7,14,CASSTTGRTYEQYF
-,TRBV7-9,TRBJ2-2,14,CASSQGFLAGELFF
-,TRBV20-1,TRBJ2-7,18,CSARGSGTSGIRPYEQYF
-,TRBV13,TRBJ2-3,17,CASSPPTRALQTDTQYF
-,TRBV6-4,TRBJ2-1,18,CASSDSYRAGRSYNEQFF
-,TRBV27,TRBJ1-2,14,CASSPRQGAVGYTF
-,TRBV25-1,TRBJ1-4,16,CASSEYLTGANEKLFF
medium-sized,TRBV20-1,TRBJ1-3,14,CSASEGQTGKTIYF
-,TRBV7-6,TRBJ2-7,15,CASSLGTSGSYEQYF
-,TRBV7-9,TRBJ1-4,15,CASSHNSGLNEKLFF
-,TRBV27,TRBJ1-2,16,CASSLRISPIYNGYTF
-,TRBV13,TRBJ2-7,13,CASSLATEYEQYF
-,TRBV28,TRBJ2-7,14,CASSFTGVSYEQYF
-,TRBV20-1,TRBJ1-1,15,CSVPPAGTGNTEAFF
medium-sized,TRBV7-6,TRBJ2-3,16,CASSPGGVTSTDTQYF
-,TRBV15,TRBJ2-3,14,CATSLGQGTDTQYF
-,TRBV7-9,TRBJ1-1,16,CASSTIGQGPNTEAFF
-,TRBV20-1,TRBJ2-3,13,CSKLAGGEDTQYF
-,TRBV20-1,TRBJ2-7,13,CSARSGSLYEQYF
-,TRBV27,TRBJ2-7,14,CASWTETGSYEQYF
-,TRBV4-2,TRBJ2-3,16,CASSRMNRGHTDTQYF
-,TRBV5-1,TRBJ1-1,15,CASSLFAGMDTEAFF
-,TRBV10-3,TRBJ2-2,16,CAISESFLGNTGELFF
-,TRBV27,TRBJ1-1,11,CATKVNTEAFF
-,TRBV6-5,TRBJ2-5,13,CASSSTGLRTQYF
-,TRBV6-1,TRBJ2-7,14,CASSQRGIWYEQYF
-,TRBV19,TRBJ1-1,15,CASSISGDRGTEAFF
medium-sized,TRBV6-1,TRBJ2-6,17,CASSVWQIHSGANVLTF